The rows below give T cell receptor beta chains drawn from one sample of a study of shared clonotypes between healthy human individuals. Data came from immunoSEQ multiplex PCR; TCRdb stores just in-frame clones and leaves some out. The sample yields some 1.5 million clones, about 96% seen once. What was sequenced was naive CD4+ T cells sorted from blood. The receptors originated from a man younger than 45 in good health. Each CDR3 is given with its conserved first and last residue. The order of the fields is V gene, clone size, D gene, J gene, CDR3 DNA, CDR3 protein. The D gene is left open where the match is weak. Size values are once, few and many counts, or a class for expanded clones, and some rows have none.

TRBV5-5	NA	NA	TRBJ2-3	TGTGCCAGCAGCTCCCGGGACTCTGGCACAGATACGCAGTATTTT	CASSSRDSGTDTQYF
TRBV28	NA	TRBD2	TRBJ2-7	TGTGCCAGCAGTTTAACCTCGGGCGGGAGCTCCTACGAGCAGTACTTC	CASSLTSGGSSYEQYF
TRBV18	NA	NA	TRBJ1-1	TGTGCCAGCTCACGTCTTGGGGGCCGGAACACTGAAGCTTTCTTT	CASSRLGGRNTEAFF
TRBV28	once	NA	TRBJ2-1	TGTGCCAGCATCCAAAGCCCCCAGAGCTCCTACAATGAGCAGTTCTTC	CASIQSPQSSYNEQFF
TRBV6-6	NA	TRBD2	TRBJ2-1	TGTGCCAGCAGACCCAGCGGGAGGGCATACGTTGAGCAGTTCTTC	CASRPSGRAYVEQFF
TRBV10-2	NA	TRBD1	TRBJ1-2	TGCGCCAGCAGCGGCGGGGCAGGGGGCAACTATGGCTACACCTTC	CASSGGAGGNYGYTF
TRBV30	NA	NA	TRBJ1-5	TGTGCCTGGAGTCCTCAGACAGTGGGTCAGCCCCAGCATTTT	CAWSPQTVGQPQHF
TRBV29-1	NA	TRBD1	TRBJ1-4	TGCAGCTTCCGCCGGGACAGTGGTGAAAAACTGTTTTTT	CSFRRDSGEKLFF
TRBV6-1	NA	NA	TRBJ1-2	TGTGCCAGCAACCGTGCTTATGGCTACACCTTC	CASNRAYGYTF
TRBV18	NA	NA	TRBJ2-1	TGTGCCAGCTCACCACCGGGGGGCTCCTACAATGAGCAGTTCTTC	CASSPPGGSYNEQFF
TRBV19	NA	TRBD2	TRBJ2-3	TGTGCCAGTGGGCCCAGCGGGAGCTTAGATACGCAGTATTTT	CASGPSGSLDTQYF
TRBV23-1	NA	NA	TRBJ1-1	TGCGCCAGCAGTCAATATGAGGGGGATCACACTGAAGCTTTCTTT	CASSQYEGDHTEAFF
TRBV5-1	NA	NA	TRBJ1-3	TGCGCCAGCAGCTCAACCGGGACGGCTGGAAACACCATATATTTT	CASSSTGTAGNTIYF
TRBV7-2	NA	NA	TRBJ2-2	TGTGCCAGCAGCCTTAGGACAGCTCGACCCTTTGCCGGGGAGCTGTTTTTT	CASSLRTARPFAGELFF
TRBV21-1	NA	NA	TRBJ1-2	TGTGCCAGCAGCAAATTGACATGGGGCTACACCTTC	CASSKLTWGYTF
TRBV6-5	few	TRBD2	TRBJ2-3	TGTGCCAGCAGGCGGACTAGCGGGAGGACAGATACGCAGTATTTT	CASRRTSGRTDTQYF
TRBV7-8	NA	NA	TRBJ2-5	TGTGCCAGCAGCCAGTTTCCGGGTATAGGCAAAGAGACCCAGTACTTC	CASSQFPGIGKETQYF
TRBV27	NA	NA	TRBJ2-1	TGTGCCAGCAGTTCCCCGGTCAGGTCCAACAATGAGCAGTTCTTC	CASSSPVRSNNEQFF
TRBV27	NA	TRBD2	TRBJ2-7	TGTGCCAGCAGACTAGCGGGAGAGGAGTACTTC	CASRLAGEEYF
TRBV15	NA	TRBD2	TRBJ2-3	TGTGCCACCAGCAGAGATTGGGGCGGGAGTACAGATACGCAGTATTTT	CATSRDWGGSTDTQYF
TRBV18	NA	TRBD2	TRBJ2-3	TGTGCCAGCTCACCGGGACTAGCGGGAGAAGCTGATACGCAGTATTTT	CASSPGLAGEADTQYF
TRBV19	NA	NA	TRBJ2-7	TGTGCCAGGCCTGACGAGCAGTACTTC	CARPDEQYF
TRBV18	NA	NA	TRBJ2-3	TGTGCCAGCTCACAGACCCATAGCACAGATACGCAGTATTTT	CASSQTHSTDTQYF
TRBV28	NA	NA	TRBJ2-4	TGTGCCAGCAGAGATGACAAAAACATTCAGTACTTC	CASRDDKNIQYF
TRBV13	NA	NA	TRBJ2-7	TGTGCCAGCAGAGAGGGTTTAGGGTACGAGCAGTACTTC	CASREGLGYEQYF
TRBV9	NA	NA	TRBJ1-2	TGTGCCAGCAGCCCCCGCGGGGTAAGCTATGGCTACACCTTC	CASSPRGVSYGYTF
TRBV29-1	once	TRBD1	TRBJ2-2	TGCAGCGTTCTACCAGGGGGCTCCGGGGAGCTGTTTTTT	CSVLPGGSGELFF
TRBV4-2	once	NA	TRBJ2-3	TGTGCCAGCAGCCAAGTAGGGGGAGATTACACAGATACGCAGTATTTT	CASSQVGGDYTDTQYF
TRBV7-2	NA	NA	TRBJ2-3	TGTGCCAGCCTCATAGCGGCAGATACGCAGTATTTT	CASLIAADTQYF
TRBV6-1	NA	NA	TRBJ1-2	TGTGCCAGCAGAGCAGGGAACGGGGGTGGCTACACCTTC	CASRAGNGGGYTF
TRBV9	NA	NA	TRBJ2-1	TGTGCCAGCAGCGTCGGTGTGTGGGAGTCCCCCTACAATGAGCAGTTCTTC	CASSVGVWESPYNEQFF
TRBV5-5	NA	TRBD2	TRBJ2-3	TGTGCCAGCAGCCCAATAGCGGGAGGGACTAGCACAGATACGCAGTATTTT	CASSPIAGGTSTDTQYF
TRBV6-4	NA	NA	TRBJ2-4	TGTGCCAGCAGTGACTCGGGCAGGGAAACAGCCAAAAACATTCAGTACTTC	CASSDSGRETAKNIQYF
TRBV5-1	NA	NA	TRBJ2-1	TGCGCCAGCACCTTCGGGCTAGCGATCTACAATGAGCAGTTCTTC	CASTFGLAIYNEQFF
TRBV10-3	NA	TRBD1	TRBJ1-2	TGTGCCACCGGGACAGGTAGTATCGGCTACACCTTC	CATGTGSIGYTF
TRBV5-1	NA	NA	TRBJ2-1	TGCGCCAGCAGCGGGTCCCTAAATGAGCAGTTCTTC	CASSGSLNEQFF
TRBV5-8	NA	NA	TRBJ2-7	TGTGCCAGCAGCCGTTTCCGGGGGACCAGTACTTCCTACGAGCAGTACTTC	CASSRFRGTSTSYEQYF